The 23 T cell receptor beta chains given below trace back to one sample, sequenced in a study of OX40 agonist ivuxolimab in advanced cancers. Library generation was performed with the immunoSEQ multiplex PCR assay. The table comes from immuneACCESS by way of TCRdb, which keeps in-frame sequences with V and J called. Part of the clones is missing from these tables; in studies checked, under half for an unresolved V gene and the rest for unknown reasons. In this sample the table shows 20,000 to 30,000 clones, around 90% of which occur a single time. Of the sample, roughly 50% falls within the top ten clones. The sequencing used CD4+ or CD8+ T cells sorted from blood, collected in a trial of the OX40 agonist ivuxolimab. Source of these receptors: an adult with an advanced solid tumor such as melanoma, head and neck, liver or kidney cancer.

The chain carries TRBV11-2 and TRBJ2-7; tentative D call: TRBD1 (8 bases). Trimming took 2 bases from V and 6 from J, leaving 14 bases between them. The V gene's germline CDR1 is SGHAT and CDR2 FQNNGV. There are 14 residues in the CDR3. CDR3 sequence reads: CASSLNRGGGEQYF. The CDR3 nucleotides are TGTGCCAGCAGCTTAAACAGGGGGGGTGGCGAGCAGTACTTC.

This chain uses TRBV19 with TRBJ2-3; D is undetermined. The CDR3 extends over 15 amino acids. Germline V gene lookup returns CDR1 LNHDA and CDR2 SQIVND (reference sequence). V lost 4 bases to trimming and J lost 2 bases, with 13 bases between them. The CDR3 spells CASSTPDGYTDTQYF. The CDR3, as DNA: TGTGCCAGTAGTACCCCAGACGGATACACAGATACGCAGTATTTT.

This chain joins TRBV5-1 and TRBJ2-3, with D uncertain. CDR3 length: 12 amino acids. V lost 0 bases and J 5 bases, leaving 4 bases between the germline ends. Germline V CDR1 and CDR2: SGHRS, YFSETQ. CDR3 nucleotide sequence: TGCGCCAGCAGCTTGGCGGGAGATACGCAGTATTTT. Amino acid sequence: CASSLAGDTQYF.

This chain uses TRBV7-2 with TRBJ2-1; D is unclear. The CDR3 consists of 14 residues. V was trimmed by 6 bases and J by 3 bases, leaving 12 bases between them. Germline V gene lookup returns CDR1 SGHTA and CDR2 FQGNSA. The CDR3 here is CASRSTTSYNEQFF. The CDR3 DNA reads TGTGCCAGCAGGTCAACGACAAGCTACAATGAGCAGTTCTTC.

The chain has TRBV10-2 and TRBJ1-1; 7 bases fit TRBD1. Looked up from germline, CDR1 is WSHSY and CDR2 is SAAADI. This CDR3 has 14 residues. V was pared by 6 bases and J by 9 bases, with 13 bases of the junction left unmatched. The CDR3 reads CASSRDRTTHQAFF. The CDR3 DNA reads as TGCGCCAGCAGCCGGGACAGAACCACTCACCAAGCTTTCTTT.

V and J are TRBV5-4 and TRBJ2-1; TRBD1 matches at 7 bases. This CDR3 has 14 amino acids. J gave up 2 bases and V 4 bases, and 3 bases lay outside the gene matches. Germline V gene sequence: CDR1 SGHNT, CDR2 YYREEE (reference sequence). CDR3: CASSGGQTYNEQFF. The CDR3, as DNA: TGTGCCAGCAGCGGGGGACAGACCTACAATGAGCAGTTCTTC.

Only one count was recorded for this clone. This chain joins TRBV28 and TRBJ1-5; D not certain. This CDR3 comprises 13 residues. The germline CDR1 and CDR2 sequences are MDHEN and SYDVKM. V was shortened by 3 bases and J by 4 bases, with 7 bases between the two germline ends. The CDR3 DNA sequence: TGTGCCAGCAGTTTCCAGGATAATCAGCCCCAGCATTTT. Residues: CASSFQDNQPQHF.

This chain connects TRBV7-9 to TRBJ2-7, with no clear D. The CDR3 contains 12 residues. The germline CDR1 and CDR2 sequences are SEHNR and FQNEAQ (reference sequence). V was clipped by 5 bases and J by 4 bases, with 9 bases between them. The CDR3 DNA reads TGTGCCAGCAGCCTTGGAGTTTACGAGCAGTACTTC. The encoded protein is CASSLGVYEQYF.

The V and J genes are TRBV10-2 and TRBJ2-7, with 9 bases that match TRBD2. The CDR3 has 13 residues. The V and J ends lost 2 bases and 6 bases, in that order; junction bases with no gene match: 2. Germline V gene data show CDR1 as WSHSY and CDR2 as SAAADI. The CDR3 sequence is CASSEAGGLEQYF. CDR3 sequence (DNA): TGCGCCAGCAGTGAGGCGGGGGGGCTCGAGCAGTACTTC.

The V and J genes are TRBV10-3 and TRBJ1-6, with 9 bases lining up with TRBD1. Trimming at V came to 6 bases and at J to 7 bases, leaving 7 bases not matched to a gene. Germline V gene data show CDR1 as ENHRY and CDR2 as SYGVKD. CDR3 size: 15 residues. The CDR3 DNA follows: TGTGCCATCAGGGCCGGGACAGGGAACAATTCACCCCTCCACTTT. This codes for CAIRAGTGNNSPLHF.

The J gene is TRBJ2-6, the V gene TRBV7-8; perhaps D is TRBD1 or TRBD2 (6 bases each). Germline V lookup: CDR1 SGHVS, CDR2 FQNEAQ. The CDR3 is 15 amino acids. Trimming shortened V by 8 bases and J by 2 bases, and 13 bases separated the two germline ends. The CDR3: CASDSGEAGANVLTF. As DNA, the CDR3 is TGTGCCAGCGACTCAGGGGAGGCTGGGGCCAACGTCCTGACTTTC.

The chain combines TRBV23-1 with TRBJ2-2; TRBD1 aligns across 11 bases. TRBV23-1 is known as an ORF, though its function is uncertain. Unmatched junction bases numbered 6, after V lost 6 bases and J lost 6 bases. The CDR3 consists of 15 residues. CDR3 DNA: TGCGCCAGCAGGCCGGGACAGGGGGAGGCCGGGGAGCTGTTTTTT. Translation gives CASRPGQGEAGELFF.

J is TRBJ2-2 and V is TRBV7-9; 12 nucleotides align to TRBD1. J gave up 6 bases and V 8 bases, and 7 bases lay outside the gene matches. Germline V gene sequence: CDR1 SEHNR, CDR2 FQNEAQ (reference sequence). There are 15 residues in the CDR3. The CDR3 bases are TGTGCCAGCGCCAAGGGACAGGGGGCCTCCGGGGAGCTGTTTTTT. Amino acids: CASAKGQGASGELFF.

The CDR3 is CASSPASGSYNEQFF. The CDR3 region has the DNA TGTGCCAGCTCCCCCGCTAGCGGGAGCTACAATGAGCAGTTCTTC. The gene calls are TRBV6-4 and TRBJ2-1; 10 positions match TRBD2. CDR3 length: 15 residues. The germline CDR1 and CDR2 sequences are MRHNA and SNTAGT. V lost 8 bases and J lost 3; bases outside the gene matches: 7.

This chain joins TRBV12-5 and TRBJ2-5, with TRBD2 matching over 10 bases. The CDR3 length is 17 residues. V was pared by 2 bases and J by 5 bases, with 11 bases of the junction left unmatched. In germline, CDR1 is LGHNT, CDR2 FRNRAP. As DNA, the CDR3 is TGTGCTAGTGGTTTGACCCTCACAGCGGGAGGGGTGGAGACCCAGTACTTC. Translation: CASGLTLTAGGVETQYF.

The chain uses TRBV10-3 and TRBJ2-5; 11 nucleotides align to TRBD2. Germline V CDR1 and CDR2: ENHRY, SYGVKD. The ends lost 4 bases at V and 3 bases at J; junction bases unmatched: 1. This CDR3 has 14 residues. The CDR3 coding sequence is TGTGCCATCAGTGCTAGCGGGGGGAAAGAGACCCAGTACTTC. It is translated as CAISASGGKETQYF.

This rearrangement joins TRBV9 to TRBJ2-1, with TRBD2 matching 13 bases. The V gene end was trimmed by 0 bases and the J gene end by 3 bases; junction bases not matched to a gene: 3. The CDR3 extends over 17 amino acids. Germline values: CDR1 SGDLS, CDR2 YYNGEE. This CDR3 is CASSVGTSGRGYNEQFF. The CDR3 DNA sequence: TGTGCCAGCAGCGTAGGTACTAGCGGGAGGGGCTACAATGAGCAGTTCTTC.

The rearrangement uses TRBV11-2 and TRBJ2-3; perhaps TRBD2 as D (5 bases). Germline V gene lookup returns CDR1 SGHAT and CDR2 FQNNGV. The V end lost 5 bases, the J end lost 6 bases, and 9 bases lay between the germline ends. The CDR3 loop spans 12 amino acids. The CDR3: CASSRTGDTQYF. The CDR3 DNA follows: TGTGCCAGCAGCCGCACGGGGGATACGCAGTATTTT.

J is TRBJ2-3 and V is TRBV5-1; D gene ambiguous. Germline values: CDR1 SGHRS, CDR2 YFSETQ. V was cut by 0 bases and J by 5 bases, with 4 bases left in between. The CDR3 is 12 residues long. This CDR3 is CASSLGQDTQYF. CDR3 DNA sequence: TGCGCCAGCAGCTTGGGACAAGATACGCAGTATTTT.

V and J are TRBV11-2 and TRBJ2-3, with 10 bases matching TRBD2. The CDR3 spans 16 residues. The V segment lost 0 bases and the J segment 2 bases; nucleotides outside the gene matches: 2. The germline V gene encodes CDR1 SGHAT and CDR2 FQNNGV. CDR3 amino acids: CASSLDLAGATDTQYF. The DNA of the CDR3 is TGTGCCAGCAGCTTAGATCTAGCGGGGGCCACAGATACGCAGTATTTT.

CDR3 protein: CASKREERYNEQFF. In DNA, the CDR3 is TGTGCCAGCAAGAGGGAAGAGAGATACAATGAGCAGTTCTTC. This chain uses TRBV6-4 with TRBJ2-1; D might be TRBD2 (5 bases). Between the trimmed V and J ends, which lost 7 bases and 4 bases, there was a span of 14 bases. The germline gives CDR1 MRHNA, CDR2 SNTAGT. CDR3 length: 14 residues.

The V call is TRBV23-1, the J call TRBJ1-1, with D possibly TRBD1 on 5 matching bases. TRBV23-1 is flagged as an ORF with uncertain function. The CDR3 is 18 amino acids. V lost 0 bases and J 0 bases, leaving 17 bases between the germline ends. For the CDR3, the DNA is TGCGCCAGCAGTCAATCGGGGGTGCGGGGTTGGGTGAACACTGAAGCTTTCTTT. This encodes CASSQSGVRGWVNTEAFF.

The CDR3 region is CASSFEGPNTEAFF. The CDR3 DNA sequence: TGTGCCAGCAGTTTTGAAGGGCCGAACACTGAAGCTTTCTTT. The chain links TRBV27 to TRBJ1-1; the D is unclear. V was clipped by 3 bases and J by 1 base, with 9 bases between them. The CDR3 is made up of 14 amino acids. The germline CDR1 and CDR2 sequences are MNHEY and SMNVEV (reference sequence).